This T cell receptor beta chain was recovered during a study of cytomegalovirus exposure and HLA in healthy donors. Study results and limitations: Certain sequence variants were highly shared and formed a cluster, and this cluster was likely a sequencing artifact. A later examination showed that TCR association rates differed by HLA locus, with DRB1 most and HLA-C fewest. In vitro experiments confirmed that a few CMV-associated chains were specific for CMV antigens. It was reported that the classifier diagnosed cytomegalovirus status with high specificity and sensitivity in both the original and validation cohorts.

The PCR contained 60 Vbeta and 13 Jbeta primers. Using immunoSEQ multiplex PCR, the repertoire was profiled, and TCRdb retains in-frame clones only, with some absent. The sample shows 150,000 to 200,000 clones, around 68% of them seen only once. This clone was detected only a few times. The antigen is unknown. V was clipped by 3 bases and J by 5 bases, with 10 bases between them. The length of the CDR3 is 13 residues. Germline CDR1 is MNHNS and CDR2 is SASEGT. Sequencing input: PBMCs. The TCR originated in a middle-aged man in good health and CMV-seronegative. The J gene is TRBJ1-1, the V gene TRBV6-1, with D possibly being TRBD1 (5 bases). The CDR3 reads CASSDRARTEAFF. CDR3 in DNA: TGTGCCAGCAGTGACAGGGCGCGAACTGAAGCTTTCTTT.